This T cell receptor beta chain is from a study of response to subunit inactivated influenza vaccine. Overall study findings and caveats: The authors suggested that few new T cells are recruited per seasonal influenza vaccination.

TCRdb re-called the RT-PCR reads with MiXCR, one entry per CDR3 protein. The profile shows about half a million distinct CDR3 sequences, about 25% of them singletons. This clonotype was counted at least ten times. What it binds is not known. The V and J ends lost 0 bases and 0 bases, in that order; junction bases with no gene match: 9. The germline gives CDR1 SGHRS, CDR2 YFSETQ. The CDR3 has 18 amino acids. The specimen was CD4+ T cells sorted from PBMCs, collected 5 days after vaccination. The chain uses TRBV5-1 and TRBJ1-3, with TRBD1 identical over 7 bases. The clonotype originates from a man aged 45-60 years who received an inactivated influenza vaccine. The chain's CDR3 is CASSLVGTVLGSGNTIYF. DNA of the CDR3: TGCGCCAGCAGCTTGGTCGGGACAGTTCTCGGCTCTGGAAACACCATATATTTT.